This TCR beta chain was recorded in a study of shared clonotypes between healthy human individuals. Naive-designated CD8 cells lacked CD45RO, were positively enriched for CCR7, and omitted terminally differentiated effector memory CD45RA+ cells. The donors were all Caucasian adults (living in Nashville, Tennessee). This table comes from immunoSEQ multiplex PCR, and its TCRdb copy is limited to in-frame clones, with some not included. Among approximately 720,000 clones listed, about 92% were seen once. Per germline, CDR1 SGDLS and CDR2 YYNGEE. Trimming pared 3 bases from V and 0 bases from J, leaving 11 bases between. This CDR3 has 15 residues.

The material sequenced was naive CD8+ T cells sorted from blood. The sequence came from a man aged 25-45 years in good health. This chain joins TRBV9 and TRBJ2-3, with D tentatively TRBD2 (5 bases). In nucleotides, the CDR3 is TGTGCCAGCAGCGAAGGAAGGACTAGCACAGATACGCAGTATTTT. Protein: CASSEGRTSTDTQYF.